Reported below is one TCR beta chain. Its antigen is not identified. Clones were read by immunoSEQ multiplex PCR, and TCRdb kept only the in-frame ones, dropping some. The data hold about 710,000 clones, with roughly 73% observed a single time. V trimming: 5 bases; J trimming: 6 bases; junction bases outside the gene matches: 5. This CDR3 has 15 residues. CDR1 is MDHEN, CDR2 SYDVKM, per germline. The data derive from a study of shared clonotypes between healthy human individuals. For the study at large: Researchers assigned three CD4 naive, three CD4 memory, two CD8 naive and one CD8 memory plate to each donor.

Study-level findings and limits: Tissue TCR repertoires likely differ from these blood-only repertoires. Non-shared clonotypes were found to have lower generation probabilities than the clonotypes that were shared by all four of the sorted-subset donors.

CD45RA-negative memory and CD45RA+ naive subsets were split from the CD4+ cells. Sequenced material: memory CD4+ T cells sorted from blood. The subset is: CD45RA-negative fraction. The clonotype comes from a woman in her 30s in good health. The V and J genes are TRBV28 and TRBJ1-5; 12 bases are a match to TRBD1. The DNA of the CDR3 is TGTGCCAGCAGTAGGGGGACAGGGGGCCCTCAGCCCCAGCATTTT. Protein product: CASSRGTGGPQPQHF.